This T cell receptor beta chain originates from a study of memory CD4+ T cells and cytomegalovirus serostatus. The sort gate was single viable CD3+CD4+CD8-CD45RO+ cells for memory CD4+ T cells. The protocol was immunoSEQ multiplex PCR, while the TCRdb copy is restricted to in-frame clones and leaves out a portion. The table lists tens of thousands of clones, more than 75% of them singletons. V shed 5 bases and J shed 7 bases, with 15 bases lying between them. The CDR3 has 15 residues. Germline V lookup: CDR1 LNHDA, CDR2 SQIVND (reference sequence). This chain joins TRBV19 and TRBJ1-6; tentatively, D is TRBD1 (5 bases). Material: memory CD4+ T cells from blood. This sequence originates from an adult in good health and CMV-seronegative. The CDR3 bases are TGTGCCAGTAGTCCCCGGACCGACAGAAATTCACCCCTCCACTTT. The encoded protein is CASSPRTDRNSPLHF.